This T cell receptor (beta chain) stems from a study of cytomegalovirus exposure and HLA in healthy donors. Generated by immunoSEQ multiplex PCR, the TCRdb table keeps only in-frame clones and is missing some. Found here are about 260,000 clones, about 92% of them singletons; the top ten hold approximately 3%. J lost 7 bases, V lost 2 bases, and 9 bases had no gene match. This CDR3 contains 15 residues. Germline CDR1 reads MNHEY; CDR2 reads SVGAGI. The sample taken for sequencing was PBMCs. The clonotype was recovered from a woman in her 30s in good health and CMV-seronegative. The genes are TRBV6-5 and TRBJ2-7; 9 nucleotides agree with TRBD2. CDR3 sequence (DNA): TGTGCCAGCAGTTACGAGGTAGCGGGAGCGTGGGAGCAGTACTTC. Translated, it gives CASSYEVAGAWEQYF.